These 14 T cell receptor beta chains originate from one sample sequenced in a study of identical twins (dated by TCRdb to the mid-2010s). Library method: 5' RACE. The instrument was an Illumina HiSeq 2000. TCRdb reprocessing: public reads trimmed at Q25 with fastp, clones called with MiXCR, in-frame beta chains kept. Rows are unified per CDR3 protein, each entry keeping the most common DNA and genes. Within this sample are 500,000 to 600,000 distinct CDR3 sequences, with 20% to 25% of them counted one time only. The ten biggest clones cover around 1% of the sample. This sample also appeared in a second study, on T cells expressing NK-cell markers.

The sequencing input was CD4+ T cells sorted from blood. These receptors all come from a woman in her late teens or twenties in good health.

This clonotype was seen only a few times. The V gene is TRBV7-9, the J gene TRBJ2-7; 7 bases map to TRBD2. V gave up 1 base and J gave up 7 bases; unmatched junction bases: 7. The germline V gene encodes CDR1 SEHNR and CDR2 FQNEAQ (reference sequence). This CDR3 contains 14 residues. The CDR3 coding sequence is TGTGCCAGCAGCTTAGGGCTAGCGGACTCAGAGCAGTACTTC. Its translation: CASSLGLADSEQYF.

V and J are TRBV5-6 and TRBJ1-3, with D perhaps TRBD1 (5 bases). Deletions cut 4 bases from V and 0 bases from J, with 14 bases between. This CDR3 is 16 amino acids long. Germline lookup yields CDR1 SGHDT and CDR2 YYEEEE. CDR3 residues: CASSPSGRYSGNTIYF. As DNA, the CDR3 is TGTGCCAGCAGCCCCTCGGGGCGCTACTCTGGAAACACCATATATTTT.

This clonotype was found a few times. The chain combines TRBV29-1 with TRBJ1-2, with 8 bases lining up with TRBD1. V lost 4 bases to trimming and J lost 5 bases; unmatched junction nucleotides: 9. The V gene's germline CDR1 is SQVTM and CDR2 ANQGSEA. This CDR3 comprises 14 residues. The CDR3 sequence is CSVGYDRGPYGYTF. CDR3 coding DNA: TGCAGCGTTGGGTACGACAGGGGCCCATATGGCTACACCTTC.

The rearrangement links TRBV10-3 to TRBJ2-2; D may be TRBD1 (5 bases). Trimming removed 3 bases from V and 5 bases from J, with 13 bases in between. The CDR3 sequence is 15 residues long. Per the germline V gene, CDR1 is ENHRY and CDR2 is SYGVKD. In nucleotides, the CDR3 is TGTGCCATCAGTGATAGGGCGACAGCAACCGGGGAGCTGTTTTTT. Protein: CAISDRATATGELFF.

This chain connects TRBV10-1 to TRBJ2-3; D remains ambiguous. Per germline, CDR1 WNHNN and CDR2 SYGVQD (reference sequence). V was clipped by 4 bases and J by 3 bases, with 11 bases between them. CDR3 length: 14 residues. The CDR3 loop reads CASSVSRSTDTQYF. CDR3 DNA sequence: TGCGCCAGCAGTGTCAGCAGGTCGACAGATACGCAGTATTTT.

This clonotype was counted only a few times. The chain couples TRBV20-1 to TRBJ1-5, with 11 bases that match TRBD1. CDR1 is DFQATT, CDR2 SNEGSKA, per germline (reference sequence). V shed 0 bases and J 6 bases; nucleotides not matched to a gene: 4. The CDR3 totals 15 residues. The CDR3 DNA reads TGCAGTGCTAGAGATTCGGGGACAGGGGGTCAGCCCCAGCATTTT. Protein: CSARDSGTGGQPQHF.

The chain employs TRBV3-1 and TRBJ2-2; no firm D call. This CDR3 comprises 13 residues. V dropped 3 bases and J dropped 8 bases, with 10 bases sitting between them. Looked up from germline, CDR1 is LGHDT and CDR2 is YNNKEL (reference sequence). CDR3 region: CASSHSRDGELFF. CDR3 nucleotide sequence: TGTGCCAGCAGCCACTCTAGGGATGGGGAGCTGTTTTTT.

The V gene is TRBV7-9, the J gene TRBJ1-1; TRBD1 might be the D (6 bases). Germline V lookup: CDR1 SEHNR, CDR2 FQNEAQ (reference sequence). Trimming cost V 3 bases and J 10 bases, with 21 bases left between them. This CDR3 region has 15 residues. The CDR3 spells CASSLPNRGANGAFF. The DNA for the CDR3 is TGTGCCAGCAGCTTGCCTAATCGGGGGGCAAACGGAGCTTTCTTT.

This clonotype was counted between two and nine times. This CDR3 is CASSPSRQGNLYGYTF. For the CDR3, the DNA is TGTGCCAGCAGCCCGAGCAGACAGGGAAACCTATATGGCTACACCTTC. The genes are TRBV7-9 and TRBJ1-2; 7 bases are shared with TRBD1. V was clipped by 5 bases and J by 5 bases; unmatched bases: 14. The germline gives CDR1 SEHNR, CDR2 FQNEAQ (reference sequence). CDR3 length: 16 residues.

This clonotype turned up a few times. The chain has TRBV7-8 and TRBJ2-1; 9 nucleotides line up with TRBD2. Per germline, CDR1 SGHVS and CDR2 FQNEAQ. This CDR3 has 16 amino acids. Unmatched junction bases numbered 13, after V lost 1 base and J lost 12 bases. This CDR3 is CASSLELAGLLQRQFF. CDR3 in DNA: TGTGCCAGCAGCTTAGAACTAGCGGGCCTATTACAACGGCAGTTCTTC.

The chain employs TRBV6-1 and TRBJ2-1; 8 bases line up with TRBD2. Germline V gene sequence: CDR1 MNHNS, CDR2 SASEGT. The CDR3 is made up of 15 amino acids. Trimming at V came to 6 bases and at J to 4 bases, leaving 8 bases not matched to a gene. CDR3 nucleotide sequence: TGTGCCAGCAGCGGTTTAGCGGGGATTTACAATGAGCAGTTCTTC. Its protein product is CASSGLAGIYNEQFF.

This clonotype was seen a few times. This chain links TRBV7-2 with TRBJ2-1; possible D gene TRBD2, 6 bases. V was clipped by 5 bases and J by 8 bases, with 13 bases between them. This CDR3 spans 13 amino acids. Per the germline V gene, CDR1 is SGHTA and CDR2 is FQGNSA. The CDR3 DNA sequence: TGTGCCAGCAGCCCTTCGGACTATTATGAGCAGTTCTTC. It is translated as CASSPSDYYEQFF.

The chain links TRBV11-2 to TRBJ2-4; possibly TRBD1 for D (6 bases). This CDR3 is 16 amino acids long. Germline V gene sequence: CDR1 SGHAT, CDR2 FQNNGV. V dropped 0 bases and J dropped 1 base, with 10 bases sitting between them. The CDR3 DNA follows: TGTGCCAGCAGCTTAGATAGGGGGAAGGCCAAAAACATTCAGTACTTC. Translated, it gives CASSLDRGKAKNIQYF.

This clonotype was recorded a few times. The chain employs TRBV25-1 and TRBJ2-5, with D possibly matching TRBD2 (6 bases). The germline V and J ends were trimmed by 0 bases and 5 bases, with 13 bases remaining between them. The CDR3 is 15 residues long. CDR1 is MGHDK and CDR2 is SYGVNS in the germline V gene. CDR3 nucleotides: TGTGCCAGCAGTGAATATCTGGGAGGAATGGAGACCCAGTACTTC. Its translation is CASSEYLGGMETQYF.